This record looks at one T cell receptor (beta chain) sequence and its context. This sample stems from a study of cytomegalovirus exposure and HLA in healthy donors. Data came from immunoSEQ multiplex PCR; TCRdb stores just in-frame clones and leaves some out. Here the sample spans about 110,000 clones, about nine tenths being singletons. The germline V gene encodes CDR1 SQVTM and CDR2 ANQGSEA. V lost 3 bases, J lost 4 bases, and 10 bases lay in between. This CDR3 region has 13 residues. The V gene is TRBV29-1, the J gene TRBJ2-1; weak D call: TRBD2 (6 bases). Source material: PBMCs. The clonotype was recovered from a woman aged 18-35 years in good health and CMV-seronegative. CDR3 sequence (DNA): TGCAGCGTTGAGGCCGGAGGGTACAATGAGCAGTTCTTC. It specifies CSVEAGGYNEQFF.